A single sample is the source of the 10 T cell receptor beta chains below, sequenced in a study of vaccination and CD4 T cells after COVID-19. Treatment defined: approximately nine-day PBMC culture with coronavirus spike peptide pools or control peptides (ViraFEST assay). The antigens these receptors bind are not known. Sequencing of cultured CD4+ T cell DNA used the Oncomine TCR Beta short-read assay. One entry per CDR3 protein results from TCRdb running MiXCR on the PCR reads. The sample carries about 19,000 distinct CDR3 sequences, around 83% recorded once. Here the sequenced sample was CD4+ T cells from blood, cultured in vitro, taken after SARS-CoV-2 vaccination. The receptors come from a human donor who received a COVID-19 vaccine.

The chain recombines TRBV2 with TRBJ2-3; the D gene is possibly TRBD2 (6 bases). This CDR3 spans 16 amino acids. Germline CDR1 is SNHLY and CDR2 is FYNNEI. V was trimmed by 4 bases and J by 5 bases, leaving 19 bases between them. The CDR3 loop reads CASSGFQLAAGDTQYF. As DNA, the CDR3 is TGTGCCAGCAGTGGATTTCAGCTAGCAGCGGGAGATACGCAGTATTTT.

The count of this clonotype is one. V usage is TRBV6-5 and J usage is TRBJ2-5; D is possibly TRBD2 (6 bases). Germline lookup yields CDR1 MNHEY and CDR2 SVGAGI. The V end lost 0 bases, the J end lost 5 bases, and 10 bases lay between the germline ends. The CDR3 spans 14 residues. The CDR3 protein is CASSYSPGRETQYF. The CDR3 region has the DNA TGTGCCAGCAGTTACTCTCCAGGGAGGGAGACCCAGTACTTC.

This clonotype appeared a few times. The chain has TRBV6-4 and TRBJ1-1, with D possibly matching TRBD1 (5 bases). Germline loops: CDR1 MRHNA, CDR2 SNTAGT. The CDR3 covers 14 residues. The germline V and J ends were trimmed by 2 bases and 12 bases, with 19 bases remaining between them. CDR3 sequence: CASSDVFGDPKTFF. The CDR3, as DNA: TGTGCCAGCAGTGACGTTTTCGGGGACCCAAAAACTTTCTTT.

The chain combines TRBV10-1 with TRBJ2-3; D call uncertain. Trimming removed 4 bases at V and 0 bases at J, with 11 bases between. In germline, CDR1 is WNHNN, CDR2 SYGVQD (reference sequence). The CDR3 length is 15 residues. The CDR3 DNA is TGCGCCAGCAGTGCTAGGCGGTCTAGCACAGATACGCAGTATTTT. Translating gives CASSARRSSTDTQYF.

This clonotype was found once. This rearrangement joins TRBV7-9 to TRBJ2-2; D possibly corresponds to TRBD2 (6 bases). The ends were cut back, 3 bases at V and 8 bases at J, with 13 bases in the middle. Germline lookup yields CDR1 SEHNR and CDR2 FQNEAQ (reference sequence). The CDR3 covers 14 residues. The CDR3, as DNA: TGTGCCAGCAGCTTCGGGACTGGGCTGGGGGAGCTGTTTTTT. This codes for CASSFGTGLGELFF.

The chain uses TRBV27 and TRBJ1-6; the D gene is possibly TRBD1 (6 bases). Germline CDR1 MNHEY, CDR2 SMNVEV (reference sequence). The CDR3 consists of 14 residues. Trimming pared 4 bases from V and 10 bases from J, leaving 14 bases between. CDR3 in amino acids: CASSSQGSGSPLHF. The CDR3 DNA is TGTGCCAGCAGTTCGCAGGGGAGTGGATCACCCCTCCACTTT.

The chain recombines TRBV12-3 or TRBV12-4 with TRBJ1-6, with D unclear. Trimming took 2 bases from V and 5 from J, leaving 13 bases between them. The CDR3 is made up of 16 amino acids. The CDR3 bases are TGTGCCAGCAGTTTAAGGGAGATTCGAAATAATTCACCCCTCCACTTT. Translating gives CASSLREIRNNSPLHF.

This chain uses TRBV7-2 with TRBJ2-3; 8 positions match TRBD2. The CDR3 runs 15 residues. J was trimmed by 3 bases and V by 3 bases; bases with no gene match: 5. Germline V gene sequence: CDR1 SGHTA, CDR2 FQGNSA. CDR3 protein: CASSLTGGQTDTQYF. The CDR3 DNA reads as TGTGCCAGCAGCTTGACGGGGGGGCAAACAGATACGCAGTATTTT.

The chain links TRBV6-5 to TRBJ1-6, with D uncertain. V lost 2 bases to trimming and J lost 0 bases, with 14 bases between them. The CDR3 is 18 residues long. The V gene's germline CDR1 is MNHEY and CDR2 SVGAGI. The CDR3 nucleotides read TGTGCCAGCAGTTACCCTCAGAGGGTGGGCTCCTATAATTCACCCCTCCACTTT. The encoded protein is CASSYPQRVGSYNSPLHF.

The rearrangement links TRBV19 to TRBJ1-5; possible D gene TRBD1, 6 bases. Trimming stripped 6 bases from V and 3 bases from J, with 12 bases between. Germline-derived CDR1 and CDR2 are LNHDA and SQIVND (reference sequence). The CDR3 has 14 amino acids. The CDR3 DNA is TGTGCCAGTAGACAGGGAAACCACAATCAGCCCCAGCATTTT. Translation: CASRQGNHNQPQHF.